Many counts were recorded for the clone carrying this TCR beta chain. What it binds is not known. This sample was included in a study of blood T cells in healthy people across ages. The overall study: About one barcoded beta molecule per two T cells came from capture by template switching.

Study results and limitations: It was held that the diversity estimates obtained from one million T cells were underestimates.

This CDR3 has 16 residues. V shed 0 bases and J 7 bases; nucleotides not matched to a gene: 6. Germline V gene data show CDR1 as SGHTA and CDR2 as FQGNSA. It was with a sample-barcoded 5' primer and a J-beta primer mix that a second PCR of roughly 7 to 12 cycles was run. A tag from a template-switch adaptor with 12 random nucleotides marked each cDNA molecule. Sequencing recovered at least 2.5 million CDR3-containing paired-end reads from each sample. TCRdb processed the 5' RACE reads anew with MiXCR; each CDR3 protein has one entry. The table has more than 800,000 distinct CDR3 sequences, 25% to 30% seen once; the top ten hold about 18%.

The sequence derives from a woman aged 80 or over in good health. The chain combines TRBV7-2 with TRBJ1-5, with TRBD1 matching 10 bases. The specimen sequenced was blood. CDR3 region: CASSLAGPGQGQPQHF. The CDR3 nucleotides read TGTGCCAGCAGCTTAGCGGGCCCGGGACAGGGGCAGCCCCAGCATTTT.